This T cell receptor beta chain is from a study of blood T cell repertoires in COVID-19. The V gene end was trimmed by 5 bases and the J gene end by 5 bases; junction bases not matched to a gene: 6. The CDR3 has 15 amino acids. Germline V CDR1 and CDR2: SGHNT, YENEEA. Only in-frame clones appear in the TCRdb table, and some are missing; sequencing was by immunoSEQ multiplex PCR. The top ten hold 8% of the sample, which has 150,000 or so clones, roughly 85% seen once. This TCR was recovered from an older woman with COVID-19, enrolled during active disease. Sample: peripheral blood. The rearrangement uses TRBV11-3 and TRBJ2-1, with 10 bases lining up with TRBD2. The CDR3 region has the DNA TGTGCCAGCAGCCCCCAAAGCGGGGGGGACAATGAGCAGTTCTTC. Translating it yields CASSPQSGGDNEQFF.